Shown below are 15 T cell receptor beta chains from a single sample sequenced in a study of shared clonotypes between healthy human individuals. TCRdb's copy holds only in-frame clones and misses some; the assay was immunoSEQ multiplex PCR. The top ten hold 0.3% to 0.4% of the sample, which has about 2.3 million clones, 92% seen once. The sequenced sample was naive CD4+ T cells from PBMCs. Specified subset: CD45RA+ positively selected. Receptors originate from a man aged 18 to 30 in good health. Some clones in this sample may be carry-over from other donors' samples.

The genes are TRBV6-6 and TRBJ1-5; TRBD1 might be the D (5 bases). V shed 6 bases and J shed 7 bases, with 13 bases lying between them. The CDR3 is 13 residues long. Germline V gene data show CDR1 as MNHNY and CDR2 as SVGAGI (reference sequence). CDR3 in amino acids: CASSLTQGQPQHF. CDR3 nucleotide sequence: TGTGCCAGCAGCCTGACCCAGGGACAGCCCCAGCATTTT.

The genes are TRBV5-4 and TRBJ2-5, with 9 bases matching TRBD2. The V and J ends lost 5 bases and 0 bases, in that order; junction bases with no gene match: 8. Germline V CDR1 and CDR2: SGHNT, YYREEE (reference sequence). There are 16 residues in the CDR3. CDR3 loop: CASSLSSGKYQETQYF. In nucleotides, the CDR3 is TGTGCCAGCAGTTTATCTAGCGGGAAGTACCAAGAGACCCAGTACTTC. Filled out from reference TRBV5-4 and TRBJ2-5, the complete variable domain reads ETGVTQSPTHLIKTRGQQVTLRCSSQSGHNTVSWYQQALGQGPQFIFQYYREEENGRGNFPPRFSGLQFPNYSSELNVNALELDDSALYLCASSLSSGKYQETQYFGPGTRLLVL.

J is TRBJ2-6 and V is TRBV28; 11 bases line up with TRBD1. The V and J ends lost 10 bases and 2 bases, in that order; junction bases with no gene match: 10. Germline V lookup: CDR1 MDHEN, CDR2 SYDVKM. This CDR3 contains 17 residues. The chain's CDR3 is CATTPGQGVAGANVLTF. The CDR3 nucleotides are TGTGCCACAACACCGGGACAGGGGGTAGCTGGGGCCAACGTCCTGACTTTC.

This clone was found a few times. The chain joins TRBV5-6 to TRBJ2-7; D uncertain. The CDR3 sequence is 11 residues long. CDR1 SGHDT and CDR2 YYEEEE come from the germline V gene. Trimming shortened V by 2 bases and J by 4 bases, and 4 bases separated the two germline ends. CDR3 bases: TGTGCCAGCAGCTTTAGGTACGAGCAGTACTTC. Translating it yields CASSFRYEQYF.

This clone has only one observation. This sequence joins TRBV5-1 and TRBJ2-1; 10 bases map to TRBD2. Germline lookup yields CDR1 SGHRS and CDR2 YFSETQ. CDR3 size: 16 residues. The trim removed 0 bases at V and 8 bases at J, leaving 8 bases unmatched. In DNA, the CDR3 is TGCGCCAGCAGCTTGGGGGCTAGCGGGAGTACCCATGAGCAGTTCTTC. Translation gives CASSLGASGSTHEQFF.

V gene TRBV19 combines with J gene TRBJ1-5; no clear D gene. The germline V gene encodes CDR1 LNHDA and CDR2 SQIVND (reference sequence). V lost 1 base and J lost 0, with 7 bases in between. The CDR3 consists of 15 residues. The CDR3 DNA reads as TGTGCCAGTAGTATAGGACGGGATAGCAATCAGCCCCAGCATTTT. Amino acids: CASSIGRDSNQPQHF.

The J gene is TRBJ2-2, the V gene TRBV9, with 8 positions matching TRBD2. V was pared by 0 bases and J by 7 bases, with 8 bases of the junction left unmatched. The CDR3 is made up of 16 amino acids. Germline assignment: CDR1 SGDLS and CDR2 YYNGEE. The CDR3 bases are TGTGCCAGCAGCGTAGTCGCAGCGGGAGCTATCGGGGAGCTGTTTTTT. Translating gives CASSVVAAGAIGELFF.

In the case of this clone: Other nucleotide sequences from this sample produce the same CDR3. The chain has TRBV7-3 and TRBJ2-3, with 13 bases lining up with TRBD2. This CDR3 contains 16 residues. The V gene end was trimmed by 4 bases and the J gene end by 3 bases; junction bases not matched to a gene: 4. Per the germline V gene, CDR1 is SGHTA and CDR2 is FQGTGA. The CDR3 coding sequence is TGTGCCAGCAGCTCCGGACTAGCGGGAGTAACAGATACGCAGTATTTT. This translates into CASSSGLAGVTDTQYF.

The J gene is TRBJ1-1, the V gene TRBV10-3; D is unresolved. This CDR3 is 13 amino acids long. V was shortened by 8 bases and J by 6 bases, with 16 bases between the two germline ends. Per germline, CDR1 ENHRY and CDR2 SYGVKD. CDR3: CAIHSLSGAEAFF. The CDR3, as DNA: TGTGCCATCCACAGCCTCTCAGGCGCTGAAGCTTTCTTT.

This sequence joins TRBV5-4 and TRBJ1-1; tentatively, D is TRBD1 (6 bases). Trimming pared 4 bases from V and 3 bases from J, leaving 16 bases between. The V gene's germline CDR1 is SGHNT and CDR2 YYREEE (reference sequence). This CDR3 contains 15 residues. The CDR3 loop is CASSLNRRGDTEAFF. The CDR3 nucleotides read TGTGCCAGCAGCCTGAATAGGAGGGGGGACACTGAAGCTTTCTTT. The whole variable domain, remainder taken from reference TRBV5-4 and TRBJ1-1, is ETGVTQSPTHLIKTRGQQVTLRCSSQSGHNTVSWYQQALGQGPQFIFQYYREEENGRGNFPPRFSGLQFPNYSSELNVNALELDDSALYLCASSLNRRGDTEAFFGQGTRLTVV.

V is TRBV19 and J is TRBJ2-2; TRBD2 matches 7 bases. Germline lookup yields CDR1 LNHDA and CDR2 SQIVND (reference sequence). The length of the CDR3 is 14 residues. Losses at the gene ends were 5 bases for V and 7 bases for J; bases not matched to a gene: 7. The CDR3 loop is CASSPAGRIGELFF. Written as DNA, the CDR3 is TGTGCCAGTAGTCCAGCCGGGAGGATCGGGGAGCTGTTTTTT.

The J gene is TRBJ1-2, the V gene TRBV5-1; D possibly corresponds to TRBD1 (5 bases). CDR1 is SGHRS and CDR2 is YFSETQ in the germline V gene. The CDR3 covers 14 residues. V dropped 4 bases and J dropped 3 bases, with 13 bases sitting between them. DNA of the CDR3: TGCGCCAGCAGCCGGGACCCCGGGGACTATGGCTACACCTTC. Residues: CASSRDPGDYGYTF.

This clone has a handful of counts. Other DNA sequences from this sample encode an identical CDR3 as well. The V call is TRBV5-1, the J call TRBJ2-5, with D possibly matching TRBD1 (6 bases). Per germline, CDR1 SGHRS and CDR2 YFSETQ. The CDR3 sequence is 14 residues long. Trimming removed 0 bases at V and 1 base at J, with 7 bases between. CDR3: CASSLDRAQETQYF. The CDR3, as DNA: TGCGCCAGCAGCTTGGACAGGGCCCAAGAGACCCAGTACTTC. Variable domain in full (rest from reference TRBV5-1 and TRBJ2-5): KAGVTQTPRYLIKTRGQQVTLSCSPISGHRSVSWYQQTPGQGLQFLFEYFSETQRNKGNFPGRFSGRQFSNSRSEMNVSTLELGDSALYLCASSLDRAQETQYFGPGTRLLVL.

The V and J genes are TRBV2 and TRBJ2-7, with TRBD1 matching over 9 bases. Per germline, CDR1 SNHLY and CDR2 FYNNEI. Losses at the gene ends were 3 bases for V and 2 bases for J; bases not matched to a gene: 5. The CDR3 loop spans 15 amino acids. The CDR3 region has the DNA TGTGCCAGCAGTGACGCCCGGGACAGGGCCTACGAGCAGTACTTC. The encoded protein is CASSDARDRAYEQYF.

With respect to this clone: Other DNA sequences from this sample encode an identical CDR3 as well. V is TRBV5-4 and J is TRBJ2-3; no reliable D call. In germline, CDR1 is SGHNT, CDR2 YYREEE (reference sequence). V gave up 4 bases and J gave up 2 bases, with 11 bases separating them. The CDR3 has 14 residues. The CDR3 is CASSPVGYTDTQYF. The CDR3 DNA sequence: TGTGCCAGCAGCCCGGTCGGTTACACAGATACGCAGTATTTT.